Detailed here is one TCR beta chain. The PCR employed 60 Vbeta primers together with 13 Jbeta primers. TCRdb's table, derived via immunoSEQ multiplex PCR, lists solely in-frame clones and lacks some. Of about 120,000 clones listed, around 80% are singletons. This specimen belongs to a study of cytomegalovirus exposure and HLA in healthy donors. The CDR3 has 17 amino acids. V was shortened by 3 bases and J by 4 bases, with 18 bases between the two germline ends. Germline CDR1 is KGHSH and CDR2 is LQKENI. Sequences were obtained from PBMCs. The chain employs TRBV18 and TRBJ2-2; D may be TRBD1 (5 bases). This receptor was obtained from a man between 18 and 35 years old in good health and CMV-seronegative. DNA for the CDR3: TGTGCCAGCTCACCTCCTTCCCAGGGTCGAGGCACCGGGGAGCTGTTTTTT. It encodes CASSPPSQGRGTGELFF.